This TCR beta chain appears in the sequencing data of a study of regulatory T cells in long-lasting Graves disease. Study overall: Graves' patients diagnosed newly had used antithyroid drugs under 3 months. Regarding the study as a whole: New patients shared fewer public clonotypes (roughly 990) than persistent patients did (2,741). It was in persistent disease that TRBV28, TRBJ1-2 and TRBJ2-5 were favored.

The sample's time point: newly diagnosed GD, antithyroid drugs for less than 3 months. Scientists built the TCR library using RNA that was extracted from PBMCs. Patients hailed from an endocrinology department in Xi'an, China. CDR1 and CDR2 (germline): MNHEY, SMNVEV (reference sequence). The CDR3 is 14 amino acids. V dropped 5 bases and J dropped 10; count of bases not matched to a gene: 11. According to the study, TCR beta libraries were built with iRepertoire HTBI primers and CDR3-region Arm-PCR. TCRdb re-called the multiplex PCR reads through MiXCR, storing one row per CDR3 protein. The sample contains about 240,000 distinct CDR3 sequences, around 20% of which appear only once. About this clonotype: Its antigen is unidentified. A read error is likely here: a far larger clone is one base away.

The clonotype originates from a female donor with Graves disease. The source material was peripheral blood mononuclear cells (PBMCs), sampled at new diagnosis, from a patient treated with antithyroid drugs. The chain is built from TRBV27 and TRBJ2-7; 10 bases are a match to TRBD1. The CDR3 DNA follows: TGTGCCAGCAGTGAAACAGGGACAGGGGAAGTACAGTACTTC. This sequence encodes CASSETGTGEVQYF.